These 5 T cell receptor beta chains share one sample of origin, sequenced in a study of blood T cell repertoires in COVID-19. Assay: immunoSEQ multiplex PCR; the TCRdb copy retains only in-frame clones and omits some. The profile shows about 360,000 clones, 86% of them singletons. Sequencing was performed on peripheral blood. These receptors all stem from a woman aged 55 to 70 with COVID-19, enrolled during active disease.

The chain recombines TRBV10-3 with TRBJ1-3; 10 bases are shared with TRBD1. V dropped 6 bases and J dropped 6; count of bases not matched to a gene: 8. This CDR3 has 15 residues. Germline V lookup: CDR1 ENHRY, CDR2 SYGVKD. DNA for the CDR3: TGTGCCATCAGGGCCGGGACAGGGGTAGTAAACACCATATATTTT. Translating gives CAIRAGTGVVNTIYF.

This clone occurred a few times. The V call is TRBV7-9, the J call TRBJ1-4; 8 bases are shared with TRBD1. Germline lookup yields CDR1 SEHNR and CDR2 FQNEAQ (reference sequence). The CDR3 is 13 residues long. Unmatched junction bases numbered 3, after V lost 7 bases and J lost 5 bases. CDR3: CASIRTGNEKLFF. The CDR3 DNA reads TGTGCCAGCATTAGGACAGGGAATGAAAAACTGTTTTTT.

The chain recombines TRBV6-5 with TRBJ2-5, with a possible D match to TRBD2 (7 bases). This CDR3 is built from 14 residues. Per the germline V gene, CDR1 is MNHEY and CDR2 is SVGAGI. Trimming removed 7 bases from V and 7 bases from J, with 19 bases in between. The CDR3 bases are TGTGCCAGCAATACTCTGGGGGGGCCGGGGACCCAGTACTTC. Translated: CASNTLGGPGTQYF.

As for this clone: Other DNA variants within this sample encode the same CDR3. This chain joins TRBV27 and TRBJ1-5; D call uncertain. The V gene's germline CDR1 is MNHEY and CDR2 SMNVEV (reference sequence). V was shortened by 4 bases and J by 0 bases, with 7 bases between the two germline ends. The CDR3 contains 14 residues. CDR3 amino acids: CASSSGLSNQPQHF. The CDR3 DNA sequence: TGTGCCAGCAGTTCCGGTCTTAGCAATCAGCCCCAGCATTTT.

The rearrangement uses TRBV6-6 and TRBJ1-6; TRBD1 is a possible D gene (6 bases). CDR1 is MNHNY and CDR2 is SVGAGI in the germline V gene (reference sequence). The CDR3 extends over 15 amino acids. Deletions cut 5 bases from V and 7 bases from J, with 15 bases between. Written as DNA, the CDR3 is TGTGCCAGCAGTCTACAGGGTACCCGCAATTCACCCCTCCACTTT. This encodes CASSLQGTRNSPLHF.